This passage covers 8 T cell receptor beta chains from one sample sequenced in a study of CD8 T cells in ankylosing spondylitis. Study conclusions and caveats: Roughly eight highly homologous variants made up a TCR beta motif that seemed to typify ankylosing spondylitis blood.

TCRdb independently ran MiXCR on the 5' RACE reads; one entry per CDR3 protein. The table has 500,000 or so distinct CDR3 sequences, under 5.5% seen once. These receptors have no known antigen. Source material: blood, either unsorted or a sorted T cell fraction (not recorded which). The receptors were gathered from a male donor with ankylosing spondylitis.

This clonotype was picked up a small number of times. This sequence joins TRBV29-1 and TRBJ1-2, with D possibly being TRBD1 (6 bases). CDR1 is SQVTM and CDR2 is ANQGSEA in the germline V gene. The CDR3 runs 12 residues. V gave up 5 bases and J gave up 4 bases, with 11 bases separating them. DNA for the CDR3: TGCAGCGTTTCTGGACAGAGCTATGGCTACACCTTC. Translated: CSVSGQSYGYTF.

This clonotype has at least ten counts. The V gene is TRBV29-1, the J gene TRBJ2-1; D gene unclear. Trimming stripped 3 bases from V and 0 bases from J, with 15 bases between. Germline V lookup: CDR1 SQVTM, CDR2 ANQGSEA. There are 16 residues in the CDR3. DNA for the CDR3: TGCAGCGTTGAGGTTGGTGATCCAAGCTCCTACAATGAGCAGTTCTTC. As protein: CSVEVGDPSSYNEQFF.

Only a few counts were recorded for this clonotype. The gene calls are TRBV9 and TRBJ1-2; D is unclear. This CDR3 is 15 amino acids long. Trimming pared 0 bases from V and 6 bases from J, leaving 15 bases between. Germline V lookup: CDR1 SGDLS, CDR2 YYNGEE. The CDR3 DNA sequence: TGTGCCAGCAGCGTAGGAGGGAGTGTTCATGATGGCTACACCTTC. Encoded protein: CASSVGGSVHDGYTF.

This clonotype was observed at least ten times. CDR3 DNA sequence: TGTGCCAGCAGCGTAGATTCTTTTAGGGATACGCAGTATTTT. Translating it yields CASSVDSFRDTQYF. The chain couples TRBV9 to TRBJ2-3; D gene uncertain. Per the germline V gene, CDR1 is SGDLS and CDR2 is YYNGEE. The CDR3 sequence is 14 residues long. V lost 0 bases and J 6 bases, leaving 11 bases between the germline ends. Full variable domain (rest looked up from reference TRBV9 and TRBJ2-3): DSGVTQTPKHLITATGQRVTLRCSPRSGDLSVYWYQQSLDQGLQFLIQYYNGEERAKGNILERFSAQQFPDLHSELNLSSLELGDSALYFCASSVDSFRDTQYFGPGTRLTVL.

This clonotype has a count of ten or more. This chain joins TRBV12-3 or TRBV12-4 and TRBJ2-3; D perhaps matches TRBD2 (5 bases). V lost 5 bases to trimming and J lost 4 bases, with 7 bases between them. The CDR3 spans 12 residues. CDR3 DNA: TGTGCCAGCAGTCCCGGGGCAGATACGCAGTATTTT. Its protein product is CASSPGADTQYF.

This clonotype has at least ten counts. The CDR3 spells CASTQGISGYTF. Written as DNA, the CDR3 is TGTGCCAGCACCCAGGGTATTAGTGGCTACACCTTC. J is TRBJ1-2 and V is TRBV6-5, with D possibly being TRBD1 (5 bases). The CDR3 sequence is 12 residues long. Trimming shortened V by 7 bases and J by 7 bases, and 13 bases separated the two germline ends. Germline CDR1 is MNHEY and CDR2 is SVGAGI.

This clonotype was detected a few times. V gene TRBV20-1 combines with J gene TRBJ1-2; maybe TRBD1 (5 bases). CDR1 is DFQATT, CDR2 SNEGSKA, per germline (reference sequence). The CDR3 contains 11 residues. The V end lost 6 bases, the J end lost 6 bases, and 11 bases lay between the germline ends. The CDR3 DNA sequence: TGCAGTGCCAGGGAAGCACATGGCTACACCTTC. This translates into CSAREAHGYTF.

This clonotype was detected ten times or more. The chain couples TRBV6-5 to TRBJ1-2; perhaps TRBD1 as D (6 bases). V was cut by 2 bases and J by 4 bases, with 8 bases left in between. Looked up from germline, CDR1 is MNHEY and CDR2 is SVGAGI. The CDR3 is 13 residues long. In DNA, the CDR3 is TGTGCCAGCAGTTACGGGGACATCTATGGCTACACCTTC. It is translated as CASSYGDIYGYTF.